The 15 T cell receptor beta chains listed next were all sequenced from one sample in a study of OX40 agonist ivuxolimab in advanced cancers. Data came from immunoSEQ multiplex PCR; TCRdb stores just in-frame clones and leaves some out. Of some 14,000 clones listed, approximately 84% are singletons. Sequenced here: CD4+ or CD8+ T cells sorted from blood, sampled in a trial of the OX40 agonist ivuxolimab. Receptors were obtained from an adult with an advanced solid tumor such as melanoma, head and neck, liver or kidney cancer.

The gene calls are TRBV19 and TRBJ1-1; D is ambiguous. Germline V CDR1 and CDR2: LNHDA, SQIVND (reference sequence). This CDR3 is 12 amino acids long. V lost 3 bases and J lost 4, with 6 bases in between. CDR3 sequence (DNA): TGTGCCAGTAGTATTTTAGGCACTGAAGCTTTCTTT. Translation gives CASSILGTEAFF.

The gene calls are TRBV9 and TRBJ1-6; D might be TRBD1 (6 bases). The CDR3 has 15 amino acids. In germline, CDR1 is SGDLS, CDR2 YYNGEE. Trimming shortened V by 4 bases and J by 5 bases, and 13 bases separated the two germline ends. CDR3: CASSPGQSNNSPLHF. The CDR3 DNA follows: TGTGCCAGCAGCCCCGGACAGAGCAATAATTCACCCCTCCACTTT.

Only one count was recorded for this clone. The rearrangement links TRBV2 to TRBJ1-2; the D gene is possibly TRBD1 (5 bases). With 8 bases removed from V and 2 bases from J, the gap between germline ends came to 24 bases. The germline V gene encodes CDR1 SNHLY and CDR2 FYNNEI. CDR3 length equals 17 residues. CDR3 bases: TGTGCCAGCTATGTACGGGTTTACAGGAGTCGAAACTATGGCTACACCTTC. Its protein is CASYVRVYRSRNYGYTF.

This clone came up a few times. J is TRBJ1-5 and V is TRBV19, with 9 bases that match TRBD1. Germline assignment: CDR1 LNHDA and CDR2 SQIVND (reference sequence). This CDR3 is built from 18 residues. The trim removed 0 bases at V and 6 bases at J, leaving 12 bases unmatched. The CDR3 here is CASSIEVGQGTLGQPQHF. In nucleotides, the CDR3 is TGTGCCAGTAGTATAGAAGTCGGACAGGGGACTTTGGGTCAGCCCCAGCATTTT.

This clone was found a few times. The V and J genes are TRBV27 and TRBJ2-3; 10 bases are shared with TRBD2. The CDR3 consists of 15 residues. The germline CDR1 and CDR2 sequences are MNHEY and SMNVEV (reference sequence). V trimming: 7 bases; J trimming: 4 bases; junction bases outside the gene matches: 8. CDR3 nucleotide sequence: TGTGCCAGCAATCTACTAGCGGGGTTGGCAGATACGCAGTATTTT. Translated: CASNLLAGLADTQYF.

This chain connects TRBV9 to TRBJ2-7, with a tentative D call TRBD1 (6 bases). Germline values: CDR1 SGDLS, CDR2 YYNGEE. The CDR3 covers 14 residues. Trimming cost V 1 base and J 2 bases, with 10 bases left between them. This chain's CDR3 is CASSVMAGAYEQYF. The CDR3 DNA follows: TGTGCCAGCAGCGTAATGGCAGGGGCCTACGAGCAGTACTTC.

The rearrangement uses TRBV7-2 and TRBJ1-1; 9 bases fit TRBD1. The trim removed 2 bases at V and 3 bases at J, leaving 1 base unmatched. There are 14 residues in the CDR3. Per germline, CDR1 SGHTA and CDR2 FQGNSA. The CDR3 region is CASSLTGGYTEAFF. CDR3 bases: TGTGCCAGCAGCTTAACAGGGGGCTACACTGAAGCTTTCTTT.

This chain links TRBV10-3 with TRBJ1-5, with 7 positions matching TRBD1. J gave up 5 bases and V 0 bases, and 7 bases lay outside the gene matches. CDR3 length: 16 residues. Germline values: CDR1 ENHRY, CDR2 SYGVKD. The chain's CDR3 is CAISESVGTDDQPQHF. CDR3 sequence (DNA): TGTGCCATCAGTGAGTCGGTGGGGACAGACGATCAGCCCCAGCATTTT.

This clone is medium-sized within its sample. The CDR3 is CSAGLAGRDEQYF. The CDR3 DNA sequence: TGCAGCGCGGGACTAGCGGGCCGCGACGAGCAGTACTTC. The V and J genes are TRBV29-1 and TRBJ2-7, with TRBD2 matching 12 bases. Germline V lookup: CDR1 SQVTM, CDR2 ANQGSEA. The CDR3 extends over 13 amino acids. The trim removed 7 bases at V and 5 bases at J, leaving 6 bases unmatched.

The V and J genes are TRBV10-2 and TRBJ2-7; no clear D. V shed 1 base and J shed 2 bases, with 15 bases lying between them. CDR1 is WSHSY and CDR2 is SAAADI in the germline V gene. This CDR3 has 16 amino acids. The CDR3 sequence is CASSEYGVLGTYEQYF. The CDR3 region has the DNA TGCGCCAGCAGTGAGTATGGGGTCCTGGGAACCTACGAGCAGTACTTC.

CDR3 DNA sequence: TGTGCCAGCAGTAGGGACAGGGAGGGAGATACGCAGTATTTT. This gives the protein CASSRDREGDTQYF. The chain links TRBV7-6 to TRBJ2-3; 9 bases agree with TRBD1. J gave up 5 bases and V 6 bases, and 6 bases lay outside the gene matches. Looked up from germline, CDR1 is SGHVS and CDR2 is FNYEAQ. The CDR3 is 14 residues long.

A single count supports this clone. V usage is TRBV5-8 and J usage is TRBJ1-5; the D is unclear. CDR3 length equals 15 residues. V was pared by 5 bases and J by 0 bases, with 12 bases between. Germline V CDR1 and CDR2: SGHTS, YDEGEE. CDR3 nucleotides: TGTGCCAGCAGTCTCGGGTGGAATAGCAATCAGCCCCAGCATTTT. Translated, it gives CASSLGWNSNQPQHF.

The rearrangement joins TRBV13 to TRBJ2-7, with 11 positions matching TRBD1. Germline values: CDR1 PRHDT, CDR2 FYEKMQ (reference sequence). The CDR3 length is 15 residues. With V trimmed by 5 bases and J by 6 bases, 9 bases remained unmatched. CDR3 DNA sequence: TGTGCCAGCAGCGCAACGGGACAGGGGGTGAGCGAGCAGTACTTC. Its translation is CASSATGQGVSEQYF.

This clone was seen more than once but under ten times. V gene TRBV29-1 combines with J gene TRBJ2-5; 7 bases match TRBD1. With V trimmed by 3 bases and J by 3 bases, 1 base remained unmatched. The CDR3 has 12 residues. The germline gives CDR1 SQVTM, CDR2 ANQGSEA. For the CDR3, the DNA is TGCAGCGTTGATACAGGGGAAGAGACCCAGTACTTC. Translation: CSVDTGEETQYF.

V usage is TRBV30 and J usage is TRBJ1-1, with a possible D match to TRBD1 (6 bases). This CDR3 spans 11 amino acids. Trimming took off 2 bases at V and 8 bases at J, with 9 bases between the two ends. CDR1 GTSNPN and CDR2 SVGIG come from the germline V gene (reference sequence). CDR3 loop: CAWSRGAEAFF. The DNA for the CDR3 is TGTGCCTGGAGTCGGGGGGCGGAAGCTTTCTTT.